This entry describes one T cell receptor beta chain. Looked up from germline, CDR1 is SGDLS and CDR2 is YYNGEE. The germline V and J ends were trimmed by 3 bases and 0 bases, with 16 bases remaining between them. The CDR3 sequence is 17 residues long. The data are from a study of cytomegalovirus exposure and HLA in healthy donors. Looking at the study overall: Later analysis reported that the 130 or so validation repertoires shared the platform of the 650 to 700 first-cohort repertoires.

The method was immunoSEQ multiplex PCR; TCRdb's version includes in-frame clones alone and lacks a portion of them. The sample shows fewer than 200,000 clones, approximately 96% of them seen only once. Sequenced material: PBMCs. The sequence was obtained from a woman aged 18 to 35 in good health and CMV-seronegative. The rearrangement uses TRBV9 and TRBJ2-1; D perhaps matches TRBD1 (5 bases). DNA for the CDR3: TGTGCCAGCAGCGGAGGAAGGGGTTTTGGCTCCTACAATGAGCAGTTCTTC. It specifies CASSGGRGFGSYNEQFF.